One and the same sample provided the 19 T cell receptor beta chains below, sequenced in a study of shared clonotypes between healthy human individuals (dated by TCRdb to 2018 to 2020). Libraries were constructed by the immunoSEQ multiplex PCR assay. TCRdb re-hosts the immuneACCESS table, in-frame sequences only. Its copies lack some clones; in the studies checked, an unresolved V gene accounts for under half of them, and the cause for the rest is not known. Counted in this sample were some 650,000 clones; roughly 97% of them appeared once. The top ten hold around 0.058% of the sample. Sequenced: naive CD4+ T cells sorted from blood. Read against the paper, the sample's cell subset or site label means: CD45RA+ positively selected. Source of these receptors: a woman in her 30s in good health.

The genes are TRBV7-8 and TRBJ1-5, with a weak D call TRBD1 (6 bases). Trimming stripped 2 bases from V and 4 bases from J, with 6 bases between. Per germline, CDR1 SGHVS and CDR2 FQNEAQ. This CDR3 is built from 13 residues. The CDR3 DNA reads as TGTGCCAGCAGCTTAACAGGGAATCAGCCCCAGCATTTT. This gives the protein CASSLTGNQPQHF.

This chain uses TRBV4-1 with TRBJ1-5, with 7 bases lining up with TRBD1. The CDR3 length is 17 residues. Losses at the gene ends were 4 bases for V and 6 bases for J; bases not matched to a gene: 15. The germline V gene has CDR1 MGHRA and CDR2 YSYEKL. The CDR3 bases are TGCGCCAGCAGCCCAGTAGGTACAGGGGCGATCGGTCAGCCCCAGCATTTT. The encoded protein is CASSPVGTGAIGQPQHF.

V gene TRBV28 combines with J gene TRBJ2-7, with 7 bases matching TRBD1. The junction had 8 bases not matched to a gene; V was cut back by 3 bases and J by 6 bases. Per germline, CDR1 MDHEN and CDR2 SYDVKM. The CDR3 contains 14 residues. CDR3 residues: CASSLSTGVSEQYF. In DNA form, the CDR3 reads TGTGCCAGCAGTTTGAGTACAGGGGTATCCGAGCAGTACTTC.

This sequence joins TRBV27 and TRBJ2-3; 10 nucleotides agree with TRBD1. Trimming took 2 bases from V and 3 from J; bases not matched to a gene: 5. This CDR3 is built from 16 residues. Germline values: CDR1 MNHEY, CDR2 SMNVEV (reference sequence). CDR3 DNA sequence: TGTGCCAGCAGTTTAAGATCGGGACAGGGGACAGATACGCAGTATTTT. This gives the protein CASSLRSGQGTDTQYF.

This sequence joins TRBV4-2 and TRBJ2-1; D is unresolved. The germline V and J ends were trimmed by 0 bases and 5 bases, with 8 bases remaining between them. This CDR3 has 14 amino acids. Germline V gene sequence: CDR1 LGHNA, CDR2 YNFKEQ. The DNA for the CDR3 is TGTGCCAGCAGCCAAGAACCGACGAACAATGAGCAGTTCTTC. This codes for CASSQEPTNNEQFF.

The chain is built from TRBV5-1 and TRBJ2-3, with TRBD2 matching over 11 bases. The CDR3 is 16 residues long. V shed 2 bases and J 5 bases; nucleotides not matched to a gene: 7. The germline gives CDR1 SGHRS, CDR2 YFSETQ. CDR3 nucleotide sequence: TGCGCCAGCAGCTTTAGCGGGAGGGCCTCCGGAGATACGCAGTATTTT. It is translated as CASSFSGRASGDTQYF.

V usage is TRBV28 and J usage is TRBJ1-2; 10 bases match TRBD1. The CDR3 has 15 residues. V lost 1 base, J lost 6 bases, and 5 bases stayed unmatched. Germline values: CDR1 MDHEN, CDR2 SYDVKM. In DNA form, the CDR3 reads TGTGCCAGCAGTTTATCGGGACAGGGGTATGATGGCTACACCTTC. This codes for CASSLSGQGYDGYTF.

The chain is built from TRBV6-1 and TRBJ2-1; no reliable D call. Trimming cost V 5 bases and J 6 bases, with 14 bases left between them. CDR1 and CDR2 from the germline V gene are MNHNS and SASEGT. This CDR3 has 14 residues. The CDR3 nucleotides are TGTGCCAGCAGTTCCCAGCCACTCCTCAATGAGCAGTTCTTC. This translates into CASSSQPLLNEQFF.

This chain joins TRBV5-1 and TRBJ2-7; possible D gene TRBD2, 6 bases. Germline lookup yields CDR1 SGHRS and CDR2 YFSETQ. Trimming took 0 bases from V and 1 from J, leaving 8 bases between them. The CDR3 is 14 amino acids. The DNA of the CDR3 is TGCGCCAGCAGCTTGGTACTAGCTTCCTACGAGCAGTACTTC. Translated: CASSLVLASYEQYF.

Here the CDR3 reads CASSMGDWETQYF. CDR3 DNA: TGTGCCAGTAGTATGGGGGACTGGGAGACCCAGTACTTC. The gene calls are TRBV19 and TRBJ2-5, with a possible D match to TRBD2 (6 bases). CDR1 is LNHDA and CDR2 is SQIVND in the germline V gene (reference sequence). The CDR3 spans 13 residues. Trimming removed 3 bases from V and 5 bases from J, with 10 bases in between.

The DNA of the CDR3 is TGTGCCAGCAGTTATCCAGGGGGCCCAGAAGAGACCCAGTACTTC. Its translation is CASSYPGGPEETQYF. This chain joins TRBV28 and TRBJ2-5, with TRBD1 matching over 8 bases. The V segment lost 4 bases and the J segment 3 bases; nucleotides outside the gene matches: 7. CDR1 is MDHEN and CDR2 is SYDVKM in the germline V gene. This CDR3 has 15 amino acids.

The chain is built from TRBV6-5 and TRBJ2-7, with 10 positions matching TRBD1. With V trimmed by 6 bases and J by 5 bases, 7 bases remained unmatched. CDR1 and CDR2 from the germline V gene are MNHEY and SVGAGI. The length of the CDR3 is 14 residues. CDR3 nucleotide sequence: TGTGCCAGCAGCCGATACGGGACAGGGGACGAGCAGTACTTC. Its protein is CASSRYGTGDEQYF.

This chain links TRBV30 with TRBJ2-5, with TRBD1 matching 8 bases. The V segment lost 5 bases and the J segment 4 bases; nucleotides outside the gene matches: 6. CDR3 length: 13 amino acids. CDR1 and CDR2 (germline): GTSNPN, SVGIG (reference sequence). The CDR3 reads CAWCRTGRETQYF. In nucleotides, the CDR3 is TGTGCCTGGTGCCGGACAGGGCGAGAGACCCAGTACTTC.

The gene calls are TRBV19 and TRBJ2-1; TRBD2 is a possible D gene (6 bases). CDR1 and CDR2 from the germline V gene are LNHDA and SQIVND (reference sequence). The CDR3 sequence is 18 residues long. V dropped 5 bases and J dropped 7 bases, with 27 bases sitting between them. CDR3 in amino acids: CASSSAVFGGGGGNEQFF. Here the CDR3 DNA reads TGTGCCAGTAGTTCAGCTGTGTTCGGGGGTGGAGGAGGTAATGAGCAGTTCTTC.

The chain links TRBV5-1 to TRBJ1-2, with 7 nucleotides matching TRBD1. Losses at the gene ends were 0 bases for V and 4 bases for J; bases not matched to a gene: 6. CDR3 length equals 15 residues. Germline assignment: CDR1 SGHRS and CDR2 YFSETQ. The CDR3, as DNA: TGCGCCAGCAGCTTGGGGCAGGGGGGACTCTATGGCTACACCTTC. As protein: CASSLGQGGLYGYTF.

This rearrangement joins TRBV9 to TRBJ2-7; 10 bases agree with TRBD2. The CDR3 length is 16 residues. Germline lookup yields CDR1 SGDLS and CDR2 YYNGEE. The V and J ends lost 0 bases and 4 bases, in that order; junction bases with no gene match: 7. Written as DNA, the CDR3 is TGTGCCAGCAGCGTAGTCAGCGGGAGGGCAATTTACGAGCAGTACTTC. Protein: CASSVVSGRAIYEQYF.

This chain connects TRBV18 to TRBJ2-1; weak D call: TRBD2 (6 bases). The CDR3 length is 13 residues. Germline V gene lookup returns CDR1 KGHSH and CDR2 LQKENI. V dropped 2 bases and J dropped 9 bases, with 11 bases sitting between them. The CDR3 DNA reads TGTGCCAGCTCACCAGCTAGCGAAGGTGAGCAGTTCTTC. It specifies CASSPASEGEQFF.

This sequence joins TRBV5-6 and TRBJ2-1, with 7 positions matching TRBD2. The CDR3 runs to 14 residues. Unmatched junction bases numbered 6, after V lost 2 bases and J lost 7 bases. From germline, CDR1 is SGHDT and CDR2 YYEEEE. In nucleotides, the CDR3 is TGTGCCAGCAGCTTAGAGGGAGGGCCGAATGAGCAGTTCTTC. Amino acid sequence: CASSLEGGPNEQFF.

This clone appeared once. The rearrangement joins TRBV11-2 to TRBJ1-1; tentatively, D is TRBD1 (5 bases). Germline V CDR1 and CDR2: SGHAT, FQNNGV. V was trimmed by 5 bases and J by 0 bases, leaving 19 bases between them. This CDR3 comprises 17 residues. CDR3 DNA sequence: TGTGCCAGCAGCCCCGAAGGGGTTCTAAGGATGAACACTGAAGCTTTCTTT. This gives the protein CASSPEGVLRMNTEAFF.